A single sample is the source of the 15 T cell receptor beta chains below, sequenced in a study of blood T cell repertoires in COVID-19. The assay was immunoSEQ multiplex PCR, and TCRdb's table has in-frame clones only and misses some. Counted here are around 180,000 clones, around 85% occurring once; the ten biggest clones make up approximately 2.1%. The material sequenced was peripheral blood. These receptors were taken from a man between 65 and 85 years old with active or convalescent COVID-19.

V and J are TRBV6-5 and TRBJ2-3; TRBD1 agrees at 10 bases. The CDR3 consists of 14 residues. The V gene end was trimmed by 6 bases and the J gene end by 8 bases; junction bases not matched to a gene: 8. Germline values: CDR1 MNHEY, CDR2 SVGAGI. Here the CDR3 reads CASRPGQGTTTQYF. The CDR3 coding sequence is TGTGCCAGCAGACCGGGACAGGGGACAACTACGCAGTATTTT.

This clone was detected only a few times. The V and J genes are TRBV6-5 and TRBJ2-7; a weak D match, TRBD2 (5 bases). The germline V gene encodes CDR1 MNHEY and CDR2 SVGAGI. V was cut by 6 bases and J by 6 bases, with 15 bases left in between. The CDR3 length is 13 residues. CDR3 nucleotides: TGTGCCAGCAGGTCAACCCCGCGGGTCGAGCAGTACTTC. Encoded protein: CASRSTPRVEQYF.

The chain uses TRBV6-6 and TRBJ1-5; TRBD1 matches 8 bases. The V gene's germline CDR1 is MNHNY and CDR2 SVGAGI (reference sequence). The CDR3 consists of 15 residues. The V gene end was trimmed by 6 bases and the J gene end by 1 base; junction bases not matched to a gene: 5. The CDR3 is CASSSGQVSNQPQHF. CDR3 nucleotides: TGTGCCAGCAGCTCGGGACAGGTGAGCAATCAGCCCCAGCATTTT.

The chain links TRBV2 to TRBJ1-2, with 8 bases identical to TRBD1. The CDR3 loop spans 14 amino acids. Germline values: CDR1 SNHLY, CDR2 FYNNEI. The V gene end was trimmed by 6 bases and the J gene end by 4 bases; junction bases not matched to a gene: 7. The CDR3 nucleotides are TGTGCCAGCAGCGACAGGGGCAAAAGCTATGGCTACACCTTC. Protein product: CASSDRGKSYGYTF.

This clone was observed a few times. This chain joins TRBV5-8 and TRBJ2-7; 8 nucleotides agree with TRBD2. Germline V gene sequence: CDR1 SGHTS, CDR2 YDEGEE. The CDR3 loop spans 14 amino acids. The junction had 3 bases not matched to a gene; V was cut back by 2 bases and J by 2 bases. CDR3 coding DNA: TGTGCCAGCAGCTTCGGGGGGGCAGCCTACGAGCAGTACTTC. It specifies CASSFGGAAYEQYF.

This chain joins TRBV20-1 and TRBJ2-7; no definite D call. Per the germline V gene, CDR1 is DFQATT and CDR2 is SNEGSKA (reference sequence). Trimming took 3 bases from V and 4 from J, leaving 13 bases between them. This CDR3 has 13 residues. The CDR3 nucleotides read TGCAGTGCTAGTAGGATGGCTAGATACGAGCAGTACTTC. Its protein product is CSASRMARYEQYF.

The chain uses TRBV5-1 and TRBJ2-5; TRBD2 matches at 9 bases. The CDR3 loop spans 14 amino acids. V shed 4 bases, J shed 5 bases, and the junction held 6 bases outside the gene matches. Germline CDR1 SGHRS, CDR2 YFSETQ. CDR3 amino acids: CASSGGGGAETQYF. DNA for the CDR3: TGCGCCAGCAGCGGCGGCGGGGGGGCCGAGACCCAGTACTTC.

Here the CDR3 reads CASSSASGRATDTQYF. CDR3 in DNA: TGTGCCAGCAGTTCAGCTAGCGGGAGGGCGACAGATACGCAGTATTTT. The rearrangement uses TRBV28 and TRBJ2-3; 12 nucleotides line up with TRBD2. Trimming took 4 bases from V and 3 from J; bases not matched to a gene: 5. Germline CDR1 is MDHEN and CDR2 is SYDVKM. The CDR3 consists of 16 residues.

The genes are TRBV19 and TRBJ1-3, with 8 bases fitting TRBD1. CDR3 length equals 14 residues. V gave up 6 bases and J gave up 7 bases; unmatched junction bases: 8. Germline assignment: CDR1 LNHDA and CDR2 SQIVND (reference sequence). The CDR3 coding sequence is TGTGCCAGTAGCCGGGACAGGAGGCTCAACACCATATATTTT. This translates into CASSRDRRLNTIYF.

V and J are TRBV9 and TRBJ2-2, with D uncertain. This CDR3 is 13 amino acids long. CDR1 and CDR2 from the germline V gene are SGDLS and YYNGEE. Trimming left V 0 bases short and J 6 bases short, with 6 bases between. CDR3 sequence: CASSVVAAGELFF. The DNA of the CDR3 is TGTGCCAGCAGCGTAGTGGCAGCCGGGGAGCTGTTTTTT.

The count of this clone is one. J is TRBJ2-6 and V is TRBV5-1; D might be TRBD1 (6 bases). Trimming took off 5 bases at V and 4 bases at J, with 22 bases between the two ends. The V gene's germline CDR1 is SGHRS and CDR2 YFSETQ. The CDR3 extends over 18 amino acids. In DNA form, the CDR3 reads TGCGCCAGCAGAACAGGGTATCCTCTGACCCCCGGGGCCAACGTCCTGACTTTC. Its protein is CASRTGYPLTPGANVLTF.

The chain joins TRBV9 to TRBJ2-3; 14 nucleotides align to TRBD2. This CDR3 contains 18 residues. From germline, CDR1 is SGDLS and CDR2 YYNGEE. Germline trimming cut 0 bases from V and 4 bases from J; bases unmatched to any gene: 7. CDR3: CASSVGSGLAGVADTQYF. In DNA, the CDR3 is TGTGCCAGCAGCGTAGGTTCGGGACTAGCGGGGGTCGCAGATACGCAGTATTTT.

The chain uses TRBV2 and TRBJ1-3; unclear D gene. V lost 8 bases and J 0 bases, leaving 11 bases between the germline ends. CDR1 is SNHLY and CDR2 is FYNNEI in the germline V gene. The CDR3 sequence is 14 residues long. Here the CDR3 reads CASLGGGSGNTIYF. In DNA form, the CDR3 reads TGTGCCAGCTTAGGAGGCGGCTCTGGAAACACCATATATTTT.

This chain links TRBV12-2 with TRBJ2-7; the table's D call, TRBD1, was not checked against the DNA. TRBV12-2 is a pseudogene locus. This CDR3 is built from 13 residues. CDR3 sequence reads: CASRLGRDRATDF. The CDR3 coding sequence is TGTGCAAGTCGCTTAGGCCGGGACAGGGCAACTGACTTC.

V gene TRBV19 combines with J gene TRBJ1-6; 7 bases agree with TRBD1. The CDR3 has 16 amino acids. Germline V CDR1 and CDR2: LNHDA, SQIVND (reference sequence). J was trimmed by 2 bases and V by 4 bases; bases with no gene match: 5. CDR3 nucleotide sequence: TGTGCCAGTAGTACAACCGGGACAGCCTATAATTCACCCCTCCACTTT. Translation gives CASSTTGTAYNSPLHF.